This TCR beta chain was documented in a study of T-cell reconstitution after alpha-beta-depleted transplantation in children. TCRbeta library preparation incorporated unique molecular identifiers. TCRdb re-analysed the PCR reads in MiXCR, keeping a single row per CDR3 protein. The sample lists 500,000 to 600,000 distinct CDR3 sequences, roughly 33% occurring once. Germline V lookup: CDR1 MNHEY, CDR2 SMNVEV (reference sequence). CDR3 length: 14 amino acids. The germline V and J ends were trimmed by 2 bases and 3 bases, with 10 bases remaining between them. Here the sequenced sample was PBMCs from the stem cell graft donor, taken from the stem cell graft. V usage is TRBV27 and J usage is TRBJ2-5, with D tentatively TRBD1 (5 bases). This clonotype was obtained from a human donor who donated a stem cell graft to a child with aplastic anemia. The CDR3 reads CASSLLGREETQYF. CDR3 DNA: TGTGCCAGCAGTTTACTCGGCAGGGAAGAGACCCAGTACTTC.